The sequence of this T cell receptor (beta chain) was determined in a study of beta chain features in type 1 diabetes. Comments on this clone: Antigen specificity is unknown.

The isolated RNA, all of it, was reverse transcribed, so expressed TCRB transcripts were what got sequenced. TCRdb's copy holds only in-frame clones and misses some; the assay was immunoSEQ multiplex PCR. The table lists 640,000 or so clones, over 12% of them singletons. Germline loops: CDR1 LNHDA, CDR2 SQIVND (reference sequence). This CDR3 is built from 17 residues. The V gene end was trimmed by 0 bases and the J gene end by 3 bases; junction bases not matched to a gene: 6. Study-wide findings and caveats: Significant though moderate, a shortening of TCRB CDR3s appeared in all four CD4+ subsets of Type 1 diabetes patients. The influence of HLA type on TCRB rearrangement stayed undetermined.

Source material: naive CD4+ T cells from blood. The V gene is TRBV19, the J gene TRBJ2-1; 9 bases are a match to TRBD2. The origin of this receptor is a man younger than 35 with type 1 diabetes. DNA for the CDR3: TGTGCCAGTAGTATAGATGGTGCTAGCGGGATCTACAATGAGCAGTTCTTC. Translation gives CASSIDGASGIYNEQFF.